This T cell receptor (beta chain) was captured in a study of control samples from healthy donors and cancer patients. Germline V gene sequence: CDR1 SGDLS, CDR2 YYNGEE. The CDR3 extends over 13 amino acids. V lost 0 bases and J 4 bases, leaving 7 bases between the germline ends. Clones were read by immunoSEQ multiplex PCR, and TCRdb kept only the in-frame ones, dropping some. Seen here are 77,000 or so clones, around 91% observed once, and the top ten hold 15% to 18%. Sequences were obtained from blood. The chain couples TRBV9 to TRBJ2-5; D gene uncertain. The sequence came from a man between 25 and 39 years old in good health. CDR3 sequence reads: CASSVEGGETQYF. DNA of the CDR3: TGTGCCAGCAGCGTAGAAGGCGGAGAGACCCAGTACTTC.